The 12 T cell receptor beta chains given below trace back to one sample, sequenced in a study of T-cell memory formation after mild COVID-19 (dated by TCRdb to about 2021). Library creation used 5' RACE. TCRdb names Illumina NovaSeq 6000 as the instrument used. Using fastp trimming at Q25 and MiXCR clonotype assembly, TCRdb reanalyzed the public sequencing data and kept in-frame beta chains. Every CDR3 protein is listed once, alongside the most common genes and DNA of its rows. In this sample the table shows roughly 350,000 distinct CDR3 sequences, approximately 13% of which occur a single time. Approximately 22% of the sample rests with the top ten. Sequencing input: PBMCs or a T cell subset sorted from them (not recorded which). These receptors all stem from a man younger than 35 who had mild COVID-19 (a few samples of this study predate the infection). The sample titles of this study are shuffled in the database, so cell type and time point are left out; the donor was told from shared clones.

This rearrangement joins TRBV10-3 to TRBJ2-7; 14 bases align to TRBD2. Trimming cost V 0 bases and J 0 bases; bases outside gene matches: 4. Germline V gene lookup returns CDR1 ENHRY and CDR2 SYGVKD. This CDR3 has 18 amino acids. The CDR3, as DNA: TGTGCCATCAGTGAGTCGGGGACTAGCGGGGGATTCTCCTACGAGCAGTACTTC. It specifies CAISESGTSGGFSYEQYF.

V usage is TRBV7-2 and J usage is TRBJ2-5; perhaps TRBD2 as D (6 bases). CDR1 is SGHTA and CDR2 is FQGNSA in the germline V gene. Trimming cost V 4 bases and J 8 bases, with 14 bases left between them. The length of the CDR3 is 13 residues. CDR3 region: CASSSDGGGTQYF. The CDR3 region has the DNA TGTGCCAGCAGCTCAGACGGGGGAGGAACCCAGTACTTC.

This clonotype occurred many times. The chain is built from TRBV28 and TRBJ2-4; D is unclear. The CDR3 totals 17 residues. V was trimmed by 3 bases and J by 6 bases, leaving 21 bases between them. The V gene's germline CDR1 is MDHEN and CDR2 SYDVKM. CDR3 bases: TGTGCCAGCAGTTTTAGGGTGTTAGATGATTTGGGAAACATTCAGTACTTC. This gives the protein CASSFRVLDDLGNIQYF.

The chain is built from TRBV7-2 and TRBJ2-3, with TRBD2 matching 10 bases. V lost 2 bases to trimming and J lost 8 bases; unmatched junction nucleotides: 7. This CDR3 has 15 amino acids. In germline, CDR1 is SGHTA, CDR2 FQGNSA. As DNA, the CDR3 is TGTGCCAGCAGCTTAAGCGCTAGCGGGGGAGGTACGCAGTATTTT. Translating gives CASSLSASGGGTQYF.

This sequence joins TRBV12-5 and TRBJ1-3; tentative D call: TRBD1 (5 bases). Trimming took off 3 bases at V and 4 bases at J, with 13 bases between the two ends. The CDR3 is 15 amino acids. The germline V gene encodes CDR1 LGHNT and CDR2 FRNRAP. In nucleotides, the CDR3 is TGTGCTAGTGGTTTAACAGGAATTGCCGGAAACACCATATATTTT. Residues: CASGLTGIAGNTIYF. The full variable domain, its missing parts supplied by reference TRBV12-5 and TRBJ1-3, is DARVTQTPRHKVTEMGQEVTMRCQPILGHNTVFWYRQTMMQGLELLAYFRNRAPLDDSGMPKDRFSAEMPDATLATLKIQPSEPRDSAVYFCASGLTGIAGNTIYFGEGSWLTVV.

This clonotype was seen at least ten times. This chain joins TRBV3-1 and TRBJ2-3; D is undetermined. Trimming shortened V by 1 base and J by 1 base, and 9 bases separated the two germline ends. The CDR3 runs 15 residues. In germline, CDR1 is LGHDT, CDR2 YNNKEL (reference sequence). The CDR3 sequence is CASSQGLRGTDTQYF. In DNA, the CDR3 is TGTGCCAGCAGCCAAGGGTTACGAGGCACAGATACGCAGTATTTT.

This rearrangement joins TRBV7-2 to TRBJ2-5; 8 nucleotides line up with TRBD2. Germline loops: CDR1 SGHTA, CDR2 FQGNSA. J lost 5 bases, V lost 1 base, and 15 bases had no gene match. The CDR3 runs to 18 residues. The CDR3, as DNA: TGTGCCAGCAGCTTAGTCTTTACCCGGGGGGGCCGGGAGGAGACCCAGTACTTC. Amino acids: CASSLVFTRGGREETQYF. Looking up the rest from reference TRBV7-2 and TRBJ2-5 gives the full variable domain: GAGVSQSPSNKVTEKGKDVELRCDPISGHTALYWYRQSLGQGLEFLIYFQGNSAPDKSGLPSDRFSAERTGGSVSTLTIQRTQQEDSAVYLCASSLVFTRGGREETQYFGPGTRLLVL.

This clonotype was seen more than once but under ten times. The chain links TRBV4-2 to TRBJ2-3; D is possibly TRBD2 (5 bases). CDR3 length equals 16 residues. Looked up from germline, CDR1 is LGHNA and CDR2 is YNFKEQ. Trimming took 0 bases from V and 4 from J, leaving 14 bases between them. The CDR3 bases are TGTGCCAGCAGCCAAGAAGTTGGTAGCGCCCCAGATACGCAGTATTTT. As protein: CASSQEVGSAPDTQYF.

For the CDR3, the DNA is TGTGCCAGCATCAGTAACACCGACAATGAGCAGTTCTTC. It translates to CASISNTDNEQFF. This chain joins TRBV6-2 or TRBV6-3 and TRBJ2-1; no firm D call. V lost 7 bases to trimming and J lost 5 bases, with 12 bases between them. From germline, CDR1 is MNHEY and CDR2 SVGEGT. The CDR3 spans 13 residues.

This rearrangement joins TRBV15 to TRBJ1-2; no definite D call. V dropped 1 base and J dropped 2 bases, with 11 bases sitting between them. The CDR3 is made up of 15 amino acids. Germline CDR1 LNHNV, CDR2 YYDKDF (reference sequence). The CDR3 nucleotides read TGTGCCACCAGCAGAGCAATAGGGCTGAACTATGGCTACACCTTC. Its translation: CATSRAIGLNYGYTF.

This clonotype was counted a few times. This sequence joins TRBV4-2 and TRBJ2-3; D not resolved. V was cut by 0 bases and J by 0 bases, with 4 bases left in between. The germline V gene has CDR1 LGHNA and CDR2 YNFKEQ. The CDR3 has 14 residues. In nucleotides, the CDR3 is TGTGCCAGCAGCCAAGATCCTAGCACAGATACGCAGTATTTT. Translating gives CASSQDPSTDTQYF.

This chain connects TRBV20-1 to TRBJ1-5, with 11 bases that match TRBD1. Germline V CDR1 and CDR2: DFQATT, SNEGSKA (reference sequence). This CDR3 has 14 residues. The trim removed 6 bases at V and 5 bases at J, leaving 6 bases unmatched. This chain's CDR3 is CSARTGGGHQPQHF. CDR3 bases: TGCAGTGCCCGGACAGGGGGCGGCCATCAGCCCCAGCATTTT.